A selection of T cell receptor beta chains follows, all from one sample in a study of human T cells and chemical hapten exposure. TCRdb itself ran the RACE reads through MiXCR, one entry per CDR3 protein. The sample lists around 300,000 distinct CDR3 sequences, 4.5% to 7% seen once, with approximately 8.2% in the top ten. The starting material was whole blood, obtained in connection with sensitization to the hapten diphenylcyclopropenone (DPC). These receptors all come from a woman between 18 and 30 years old with alopecia areata. Some clones in this sample may be carry-over from other donors' samples. Both conserved end residues are part of each CDR3. A D gene is named only where the DNA matches it firmly. Size is omitted from some rows. Given values are once, few, many or a class for expanded clones.

>.|.|TRBV4-1|TRBJ1-4
TGCGCCAGCAGCCAAACCCTCTTAGCGCGTGAAAAACTGTTTTTT
CASSQTLLAREKLFF
>TRBD1|.|TRBV6-1|TRBJ1-1
TGTGCCAGCAGGGGACAGCTGAACACTGAAGCTTTCTTT
CASRGQLNTEAFF
>.|many|TRBV7-9|TRBJ1-1
TGTGCCAGCAGCTTCTTAGAGAACACTGAAGCTTTCTTT
CASSFLENTEAFF
>TRBD1|.|TRBV10-3|TRBJ1-2
TGTGCCATCAGTGAACAGGGGAAGATGGAATATGCTGGCTACACCTTC
CAISEQGKMEYAGYTF
>TRBD2|few|TRBV6-1|TRBJ2-3
TGTGCCAGCAGTCAACTAGCGGGGGGGTCTCCAGATACGCAGTATTTT
CASSQLAGGSPDTQYF
>.|many|TRBV12-3/TRBV12-4|TRBJ1-2
TGTGCCAGCAGCTTTCACGTGGACTCAGCTAACTATGGCTACACCTTC
CASSFHVDSANYGYTF
>.|.|TRBV4-3|TRBJ2-2
TGCGCCAGCAGCCAAGATCTAGGGGGAATTACGAACACCGGGGAGCTGTTTTTT
CASSQDLGGITNTGELFF
>.|.|TRBV4-2|TRBJ1-1
TGTGCCAGCAGCCAAGTGGAGGGATTGAGAATGAACACTGAAGCTTTCTTT
CASSQVEGLRMNTEAFF
>.|.|TRBV4-3|TRBJ1-1
TGCGCCAGCAGCCAAGCTTCAGGAGGGAGCACTGAAGCTTTCTTT
CASSQASGGSTEAFF
>TRBD2|many|TRBV5-1|TRBJ2-1
TGCGCCAGCAGCACATCTAGCGGGGGATTTTACAATGAGCAGTTCTTC
CASSTSSGGFYNEQFF
>.|.|TRBV27|TRBJ1-4
TGTGCCAGCAGTTTATCGCCAGGGTTGGAAAAACTGTTTTTT
CASSLSPGLEKLFF
>.|many|TRBV12-5|TRBJ1-2
TGTGCTAGTGGAAAGGACCGCTATGGCTACACCTTC
CASGKDRYGYTF
>.|few|TRBV3-1|TRBJ2-7
TGTGCCAGCAGCCAATTAGGACAGAACAACTTC
CASSQLGQNNF
>.|.|TRBV9|TRBJ2-3
TGTGCCAGCAGCGCAGTTGACTACCGCACAGATACGCAGTATTTT
CASSAVDYRTDTQYF
>.|many|TRBV7-9|TRBJ2-3
TGTGCCAGCAGCTCCGTCGGACAGTCTCCGAATACGCAGTATTTT
CASSSVGQSPNTQYF
>.|few|TRBV12-5|TRBJ2-6
TGTGCTCATCGGGGTTTCACCTCTGGGGCCAACGTCCTGACTTTC
CAHRGFTSGANVLTF
>.|.|TRBV7-9|TRBJ1-6
TGTGCCAGCAGAGTTATGGCCGGGCCCCTCCACTTT
CASRVMAGPLHF
>.|many|TRBV12-3/TRBV12-4|TRBJ2-2
TGTGCCAGCAGTCCCCGACAGGGAGGGAACACCGGGGAGCTGTTTTTT
CASSPRQGGNTGELFF
>TRBD1|many|TRBV6-5|TRBJ1-4
TGTGCCAGCAGTGGCACAGGGGTGGGCGAAAAACTGTTTTTT
CASSGTGVGEKLFF
>.|many|TRBV6-2/TRBV6-3|TRBJ1-5
TGTGCCAGCAGCTGGGGCTTTGGCAATCAGCCCCAGCATTTT
CASSWGFGNQPQHF
>.|.|TRBV6-5|TRBJ1-5
TGTGCCAGCTCGGGGAGAAGTAATCAGCCCCAGCATTTT
CASSGRSNQPQHF
>TRBD1|many|TRBV6-6|TRBJ1-5
TGTGCCACCTTGGACAGGGATTTATATCAGCCCCAGCATTTT
CATLDRDLYQPQHF
>TRBD1|.|TRBV7-2|TRBJ2-3
TGTGCCAGCAGCGGGACAGGGGGCACAGATACGCAGTATTTT
CASSGTGGTDTQYF
>.|many|TRBV10-3|TRBJ2-7
TGTGCCATCAGTGAGGGAGACGAGCAGTACTTC
CAISEGDEQYF
>TRBD2|many|TRBV11-2|TRBJ2-3
TGTGCCAGCAGCTCAGAGTGGGGAGGGACAGATACGCAGTATTTT
CASSSEWGGTDTQYF
>.|many|TRBV2|TRBJ1-2
TGTGCCAGCAGTGAAACAAAAGCAACCGGGACATCCATCTTC
CASSETKATGTSIF
>.|many|TRBV28|TRBJ1-5
TGTGCCAGCAGGGTCGGGGGTAGCAATCAGCCCCAGCATTTT
CASRVGGSNQPQHF
>.|many|TRBV6-2/TRBV6-3|TRBJ1-6
TGTGCCAGCAGTTACGCCCCCGACAGCTCACCCCTCCACTTT
CASSYAPDSSPLHF
>TRBD2|.|TRBV6-2/TRBV6-3|TRBJ2-3
TGTGCCAGCAGTTACGGGGGGACTAGCCGGAGAGACACAGATACGCAGTATTTT
CASSYGGTSRRDTDTQYF
>TRBD1|many|TRBV6-5|TRBJ1-1
TGTGCCAGCCGAACAACAGGGGGGATGAACACTGAAGCTTTCTTT
CASRTTGGMNTEAFF
>.|few|TRBV11-3|TRBJ2-2
TGTGCCAGCAGCTTAACATCATGGGCCCAGGGGTCCGGGGAGCTGTTTTTT
CASSLTSWAQGSGELFF
>.|many|TRBV29-1|TRBJ2-1
TGCAGCTCCCTACCCCTCTCGGGGACCTACAATGAGCAGTTCTTC
CSSLPLSGTYNEQFF
>TRBD1|.|TRBV10-3|TRBJ1-3
TGTGCCATCAGTGGACCACAGGGGGCTTCAGGAAACACCATATATTTT
CAISGPQGASGNTIYF
>.|many|TRBV10-3|TRBJ2-7
TGTGCCATCAGTGATCGGGACCCCCGGACCTCCTACGAGCAGTACTTC
CAISDRDPRTSYEQYF
>TRBD2|.|TRBV4-2|TRBJ2-3
TGTGCCAGCAGCCAAGATGGCGGGGGGGTCACAGTTACGCAGTATTTT
CASSQDGGGVTVTQYF
>TRBD1|.|TRBV6-2/TRBV6-3|TRBJ2-7
TGTGCCAGCAGTGCCCCGGGACAGGGGGCGTCGGAGCAGTACTTC
CASSAPGQGASEQYF
>.|many|TRBV10-3|TRBJ1-2
TGTGCCATCAGTGAGCCTACCCAATTCGGGACACACTATGGCTACACCTTC
CAISEPTQFGTHYGYTF
>TRBD1|few|TRBV6-6|TRBJ1-1
TGTGCCAGCAGTTATGGACAGGAAAACACTGAAGCTTTCTTT
CASSYGQENTEAFF
>.|few|TRBV3-1|TRBJ2-2
TGTGCCAGCAGCCAAGACCGGGCGTACACCGGGGAGCTGTTTTTT
CASSQDRAYTGELFF
>.|many|TRBV28|TRBJ2-2
TGTGCCAGCAGTTACGACCTTCCAGGGTACGCCGGGGAGCTGTTTTTT
CASSYDLPGYAGELFF
>TRBD1|.|TRBV7-2|TRBJ2-2
TGTGCCAGCAGACGAACCGGGACAGAGAACACCGGGGAGCTGTTTTTT
CASRRTGTENTGELFF
>.|few|TRBV5-5|TRBJ1-5
TGTGCCAGCAGCTTAACTAGGGGTGATCAGCCCCAGCATTTT
CASSLTRGDQPQHF
>TRBD1|many|TRBV7-2|TRBJ1-2
TGTGCCAGCAGCCTTACACTGGACAGGGAAAATTATGGCTACACCTTC
CASSLTLDRENYGYTF
>.|few|TRBV7-2|TRBJ2-2
TGTGCCAGCAGCTTATCCGGAGGGGCCGGGGAGCTGTTTTTT
CASSLSGGAGELFF
>.|.|TRBV12-3/TRBV12-4|TRBJ2-1
TGTGCCAGCAGTTTAGTCCGCTGGTCCCGGGACCGGGAAATCGAGGGGCAGAGGAATGAGCAGTTCTTC
CASSLVRWSRDREIEGQRNEQFF
>.|.|TRBV4-3|TRBJ1-4
TGCGCCAGCAGCCAAGATCTTGTGAGGGAGGAAAGGGAAAAACTGTTTTTT
CASSQDLVREEREKLFF
>.|few|TRBV20-1|TRBJ1-3
TGCAGTGCCATCCCCTACCGGTCTCTCTCTGGAAACACCATATATTTT
CSAIPYRSLSGNTIYF
>.|many|TRBV3-1|TRBJ2-7
TGTGCCAGCAGCCAAGAAGGGTACGAGCAGTACTTC
CASSQEGYEQYF
>TRBD2|.|TRBV19|TRBJ2-1
TGTGCCAGTAGTCCTTCGATAGCGGGGGCCAATGAGCAGTTCTTC
CASSPSIAGANEQFF
>.|.|TRBV9|TRBJ1-2
TGTGCCAGCAGCGTAAGTACCGGGACGACCAATGGCTACACCTTC
CASSVSTGTTNGYTF
>TRBD1|few|TRBV5-4|TRBJ2-5
TGTGCCAGCAGCAAGGCCGGGACAGGCCAAGAGACCCAGTACTTC
CASSKAGTGQETQYF
>.|many|TRBV7-9|TRBJ1-1
TGTGCCAGCAGCTTAGAGGAGTGGACCACTGAAGCTTTCTTT
CASSLEEWTTEAFF
>.|few|TRBV4-3|TRBJ1-4
TGCGCCAGCAGCCAAGATATCACGGGAAATGAAAAACTGTTTTTT
CASSQDITGNEKLFF
>.|many|TRBV6-5|TRBJ2-7
TGTGCCAGCAAAAGCGCAGGGAGCTCCTACGAGCAGTACTTC
CASKSAGSSYEQYF